Sequencing of this T cell receptor (beta chain) was carried out in a study of blood T cell repertoires in COVID-19. V lost 0 bases to trimming and J lost 7 bases, with 6 bases between them. This CDR3 spans 12 amino acids. Looked up from germline, CDR1 is MNHEY and CDR2 is SVGEGT. The data were produced by immunoSEQ multiplex PCR, yet TCRdb's version contains in-frame clones alone and is incomplete. The table has 50,000 to 55,000 clones, over 75% seen once. The source of this sequence is a human donor with active COVID-19. The donor label of this sample is uncertain. Sequences were obtained from peripheral blood. The genes are TRBV6-2 or TRBV6-3 and TRBJ1-1, with D hard to call. Here the CDR3 reads CASSYSSVEAFF. CDR3 nucleotide sequence: TGTGCCAGCAGTTACTCGTCCGTTGAAGCTTTCTTT.